These 6 T cell receptor beta chains came from one sample sequenced in a study of blood T cell repertoires in COVID-19. Profiled with immunoSEQ multiplex PCR; TCRdb holds only in-frame clones, not every one. In the table there are roughly 75,000 clones, over 75% of which are singletons. Sequenced sample: peripheral blood. The source of these receptors is a human donor in a cohort sampled during active COVID-19.

The chain couples TRBV21-1 to TRBJ2-3; the tabulated D call, TRBD2, remains unverified against the DNA. TRBV21-1 is flagged as a pseudogene. This CDR3 comprises 15 residues. CDR3: CATTLAGGRTDTQYF. The DNA of the CDR3 is TGTGCCACCACACTAGCGGGGGGCCGCACAGATACGCAGTATTTT.

The chain joins TRBV7-9 to TRBJ2-7, with 11 bases matching TRBD2. The CDR3 extends over 14 amino acids. Per germline, CDR1 SEHNR and CDR2 FQNEAQ (reference sequence). Germline trimming cut 5 bases from V and 6 bases from J; bases unmatched to any gene: 6. DNA of the CDR3: TGTGCCAGCAGCAGAACCGGGACTAGCGGCGAGCAGTACTTC. Translation gives CASSRTGTSGEQYF.

This chain uses TRBV19 with TRBJ1-2; 8 bases match TRBD1. This CDR3 spans 13 amino acids. The ends lost 11 bases at V and 7 bases at J; junction bases unmatched: 12. Per germline, CDR1 LNHDA and CDR2 SQIVND (reference sequence). CDR3 amino acids: CASQAGGWSGYTF. The CDR3 nucleotides read TGTGCCTCCCAGGCAGGGGGCTGGAGTGGCTACACCTTC.

The V gene is TRBV10-1, the J gene TRBJ2-2, with TRBD2 identical over 8 bases. The CDR3 is made up of 15 amino acids. Germline loops: CDR1 WNHNN, CDR2 SYGVQD (reference sequence). Germline trimming cut 3 bases from V and 5 bases from J; bases unmatched to any gene: 5. CDR3 sequence (DNA): TGCGCCAGCAGTGACGGTGCGGGGGGTACCGGGGAGCTGTTTTTT. It is translated as CASSDGAGGTGELFF.

CDR3 in amino acids: CASSARDRDNEQFF. DNA for the CDR3: TGTGCCAGCAGCGCCCGGGACAGGGACAATGAGCAGTTCTTC. The V call is TRBV21-1, the J call TRBJ2-1; the tabulated D call, TRBD1, remains unverified against the DNA. TRBV21-1 is listed as a pseudogene. CDR3 length: 14 amino acids.

This chain joins TRBV11-3 and TRBJ2-1; D might be TRBD2 (7 bases). Germline V gene sequence: CDR1 SGHNT, CDR2 YENEEA. V shed 10 bases and J shed 2 bases, with 18 bases lying between them. CDR3 length: 15 residues. Written as DNA, the CDR3 is TGTGCCACCGTGAGGAGGGGGGGGCCCTACAATGAGCAGTTCTTC. Protein sequence: CATVRRGGPYNEQFF.